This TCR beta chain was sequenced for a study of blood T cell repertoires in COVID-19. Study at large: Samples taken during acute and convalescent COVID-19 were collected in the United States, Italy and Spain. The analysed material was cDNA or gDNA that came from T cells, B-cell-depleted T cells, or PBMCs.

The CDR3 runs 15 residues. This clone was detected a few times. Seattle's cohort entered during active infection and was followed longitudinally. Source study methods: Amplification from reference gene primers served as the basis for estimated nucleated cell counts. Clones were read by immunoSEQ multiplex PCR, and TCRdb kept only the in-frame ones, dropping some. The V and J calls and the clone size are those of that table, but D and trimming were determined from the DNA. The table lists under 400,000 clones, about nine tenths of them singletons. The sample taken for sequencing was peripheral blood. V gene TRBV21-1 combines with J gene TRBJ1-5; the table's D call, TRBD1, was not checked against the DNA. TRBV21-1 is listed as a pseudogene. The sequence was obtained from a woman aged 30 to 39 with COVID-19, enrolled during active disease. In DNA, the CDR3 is TGTGCCAGCAGCAAAGCGGGGGCCTTTAGGCAGCCCCAGCATTTT. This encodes CASSKAGAFRQPQHF.